This paragraph covers one TCR beta chain sequence. This CDR3 is built from 15 residues. Germline CDR1 reads SGHTA; CDR2 reads FQGNSA. V lost 5 bases to trimming and J lost 2 bases; unmatched junction nucleotides: 7. The data were taken from a study of blood T cell repertoires in COVID-19. The repertoire was sequenced with immunoSEQ multiplex PCR; TCRdb's copy has only in-frame clones and lacks some. This repertoire shows 250,000 or so clones, 85% to 90% found once; its top ten account for 4% to 5%. This clonotype originated in a woman aged 40-49 years who had recovered from COVID-19. V gene TRBV7-2 combines with J gene TRBJ2-5, with 8 bases that match TRBD1. Source material: peripheral blood. CDR3: CASSGWTGPQETQYF. DNA of the CDR3: TGTGCCAGCAGCGGTTGGACAGGGCCTCAAGAGACCCAGTACTTC.